The 7 T cell receptor beta chains in this list originate from one sample, sequenced in a study of T cells after yellow fever vaccination. TCRdb redid the calling of the 5' RACE reads with MiXCR, one entry per CDR3 protein. This sample carries approximately 510,000 distinct CDR3 sequences, just over 20% of them seen once, and the ten largest clones take roughly a sixth. Sequenced material: PBMCs, taken around 3 weeks after the first yellow fever vaccination. The receptors originated from a man in his late teens or twenties who received the YFV17D yellow fever vaccine.

This rearrangement joins TRBV19 to TRBJ2-2; D tentatively fits TRBD1 or TRBD2 (5 bases each). This CDR3 is 15 amino acids long. From germline, CDR1 is LNHDA and CDR2 SQIVND (reference sequence). V was cut by 0 bases and J by 7 bases, with 12 bases left in between. The CDR3 coding sequence is TGTGCCAGTAGTATAGAGTCGGGGACCGGCGGGGAGCTGTTTTTT. Amino acids: CASSIESGTGGELFF.

This clonotype was observed a handful of times. The junction departs from the called germline gene at one end, perhaps through a read error. This chain joins TRBV7-7 and TRBJ2-3; D remains ambiguous. Per the germline V gene, CDR1 is SSHAT and CDR2 is FNYEAQ (reference sequence). CDR3 length: 15 residues. The CDR3 sequence is CASSSTTGSTDTQYF. The DNA of the CDR3 is TGTGCTAGCAGCTCGACGACGGGTAGCACAGATACGCAGTATTTT.

This clonotype was detected once. This chain uses TRBV18 with TRBJ2-1; TRBD2 might be the D (6 bases). Germline V lookup: CDR1 KGHSH, CDR2 LQKENI. The CDR3 covers 13 residues. Trimming removed 8 bases at V and 3 bases at J, with 11 bases between. CDR3 nucleotides: TGTGCCAGCGCTGGGGGGATCTACAATGAGCAGTTCTTC. Translating gives CASAGGIYNEQFF.

This clonotype occurred a few times. The rearrangement joins TRBV5-1 to TRBJ2-5; 8 positions agree with TRBD2. V gave up 5 bases and J gave up 4 bases; unmatched junction bases: 4. This CDR3 is 13 amino acids long. Germline values: CDR1 SGHRS, CDR2 YFSETQ. CDR3 protein: CASRRGDGETQYF. The CDR3 bases are TGCGCCAGCAGGCGGGGGGACGGAGAGACCCAGTACTTC.

This clonotype was seen a few times. The V gene is TRBV29-1, the J gene TRBJ2-3; 10 bases agree with TRBD1. From germline, CDR1 is SQVTM and CDR2 ANQGSEA. The CDR3 loop spans 18 amino acids. Trimming cost V 1 base and J 6 bases; bases outside gene matches: 16. The CDR3 region is CSVEGRLGTGAKWDTQYF. The CDR3 DNA is TGCAGCGTTGAAGGCCGCCTCGGGACAGGGGCAAAATGGGATACGCAGTATTTT.

The V call is TRBV5-1, the J call TRBJ1-2, with a weak D call TRBD1 (6 bases). The CDR3 consists of 15 residues. From germline, CDR1 is SGHRS and CDR2 YFSETQ. Trimming left V 0 bases short and J 5 bases short, with 14 bases between. This CDR3 is CASSLAAGDAYGYTF. The CDR3 nucleotides are TGCGCCAGCAGCTTGGCCGCAGGGGATGCGTATGGCTACACCTTC.

This clonotype was picked up a small number of times. The chain uses TRBV10-3 and TRBJ2-3, with unresolved D. V was pared by 2 bases and J by 5 bases, with 2 bases between. This CDR3 is built from 11 residues. Germline V lookup: CDR1 ENHRY, CDR2 SYGVKD. CDR3 amino acids: CAISEIDTQYF. CDR3 DNA: TGTGCCATCAGTGAGATAGATACGCAGTATTTT.